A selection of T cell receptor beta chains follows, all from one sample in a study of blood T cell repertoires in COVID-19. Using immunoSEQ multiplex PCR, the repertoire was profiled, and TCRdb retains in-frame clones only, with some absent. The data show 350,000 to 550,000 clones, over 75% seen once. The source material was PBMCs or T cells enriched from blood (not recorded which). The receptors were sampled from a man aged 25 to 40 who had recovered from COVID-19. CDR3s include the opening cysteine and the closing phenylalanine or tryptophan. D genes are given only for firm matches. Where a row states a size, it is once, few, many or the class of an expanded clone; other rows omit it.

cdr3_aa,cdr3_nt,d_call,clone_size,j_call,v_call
CASSTAGSLGEKLFF,TGTGCCAGCAGTACTGCGGGTTCTTTAGGTGAAAAACTGTTTTTT,-,-,TRBJ1-4,TRBV6-6
CASSLRVNTEAFF,TGTGCCAGCAGTTTACGCGTGAACACTGAAGCTTTCTTT,-,-,TRBJ1-1,TRBV28
CASSLTLYTGELFF,TGTGCCAGCTCATTGACACTTTACACCGGGGAGCTGTTTTTT,-,-,TRBJ2-2,TRBV18
CASGLVQERAGQPQHF,TGTGCTAGTGGTTTGGTACAAGAAAGAGCGGGTCAGCCCCAGCATTTT,-,-,TRBJ1-5,TRBV12-5
CASSLLPGGGSGNTIYF,TGTGCCAGCAGCCTCCTACCTGGCGGGGGCTCTGGAAACACCATATATTTT,-,-,TRBJ1-3,TRBV7-2
CAWTPGGTEAFF,TGTGCCTGGACCCCAGGGGGTACTGAAGCTTTCTTT,TRBD1,once,TRBJ1-1,TRBV30
CSVVGNLDTQYF,TGCAGCGTAGTCGGGAATTTGGATACGCAGTATTTT,-,once,TRBJ2-3,TRBV29-1
CASSPSGSGYEQYF,TGTGCCAGCAGCCCGAGCGGGAGCGGATACGAGCAGTACTTC,TRBD2,-,TRBJ2-7,TRBV7-9
CASSPSGDGANVLTF,TGTGCCAGCAGCCCCTCGGGGGATGGGGCCAACGTCCTGACTTTC,-,-,TRBJ2-6,TRBV5-5
CASSARGSYEQYF,TGCGCCAGCAGCGCACGAGGCTCCTACGAGCAGTACTTC,-,-,TRBJ2-7,TRBV10-1
CSVEVERDPYNEQFF,TGCAGCGTTGAAGTAGAGCGGGACCCCTACAATGAGCAGTTCTTC,TRBD2,once,TRBJ2-1,TRBV29-1
CASSVRSGANVLTF,TGTGCCAGCAGCGTCCGCTCTGGGGCCAACGTCCTGACTTTC,-,-,TRBJ2-6,TRBV9
CASSQAGEYGYTF,TGTGCCAGCAGCCAAGCAGGGGAGTATGGCTACACCTTC,-,-,TRBJ1-2,TRBV3-1/TRBV3-2
CASTIGGALMNTEAFF,TGTGCCAGCACTATCGGAGGCGCCCTGATGAACACTGAAGCTTTCTTT,-,-,TRBJ1-1,TRBV7-9
CASSYHSPYNELAPEQFF,TGTGCCAGCAGCTATCACAGTCCCTACAATGAGCTGGCACCTGAGCAGTTCTTC,-,few,TRBJ2-1,TRBV11-3